The sequence of this T cell receptor (beta chain) was determined in a study of spatial heterogeneity in lung cancer. The CDR3 has 13 amino acids. Germline V lookup: CDR1 SGHNT, CDR2 YYREEE (reference sequence). The germline V and J ends were trimmed by 3 bases and 9 bases, with 14 bases remaining between them. Time point here: sample taken at primary tumor resection. The donor population consisted of over 55 patients with untreated, early-stage non-small cell lung cancer. Whole RNA from tumor, nontumor lung or frozen PBMC was sequenced unsorted. Only a few counts were recorded for this clonotype. Antigen unknown. Study-level points and caveats: Resection blood, more than follow-up blood, showed ubiquitous expanded tumor TCRs.

Every cDNA TCR molecule received its own unique molecular identifier. TCRdb called the 5' RACE reads again in MiXCR, with one record for every CDR3 protein. Here the sample spans 40,000 to 55,000 distinct CDR3 sequences, about 6.8% being singletons. Sequenced material: PBMCs, taken at surgery. The clonotype comes from a female donor with early-stage non-small cell lung cancer. V is TRBV5-4 and J is TRBJ2-3; D is tentatively TRBD1 or TRBD2 (5 bases each). The CDR3 protein is CASSSVEGSTQYF. The CDR3 nucleotides are TGTGCCAGCAGCTCCGTTGAGGGGTCGACGCAGTATTTT.